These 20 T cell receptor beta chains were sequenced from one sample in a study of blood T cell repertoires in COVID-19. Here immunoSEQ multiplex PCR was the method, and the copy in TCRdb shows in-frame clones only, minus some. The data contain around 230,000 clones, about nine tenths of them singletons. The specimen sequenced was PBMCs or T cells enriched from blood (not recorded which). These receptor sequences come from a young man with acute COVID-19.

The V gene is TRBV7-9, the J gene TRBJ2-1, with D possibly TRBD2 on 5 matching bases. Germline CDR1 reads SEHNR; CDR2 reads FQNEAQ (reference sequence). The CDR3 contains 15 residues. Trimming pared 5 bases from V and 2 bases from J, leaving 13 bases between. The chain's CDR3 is CASSPGSGPYNEQFF. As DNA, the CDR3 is TGTGCCAGCAGCCCGGGGAGCGGACCCTACAATGAGCAGTTCTTC.

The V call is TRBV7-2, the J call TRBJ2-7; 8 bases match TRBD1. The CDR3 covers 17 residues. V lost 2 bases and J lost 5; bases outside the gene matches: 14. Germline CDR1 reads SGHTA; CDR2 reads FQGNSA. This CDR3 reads CASSLLVDRAPLHEQYF. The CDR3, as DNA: TGTGCCAGCAGCTTATTAGTGGACAGGGCCCCTCTCCACGAGCAGTACTTC. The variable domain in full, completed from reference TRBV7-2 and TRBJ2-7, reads GAGVSQSPSNKVTEKGKDVELRCDPISGHTALYWYRQSLGQGLEFLIYFQGNSAPDKSGLPSDRFSAERTGGSVSTLTIQRTQQEDSAVYLCASSLLVDRAPLHEQYFGPGTRLTVT.

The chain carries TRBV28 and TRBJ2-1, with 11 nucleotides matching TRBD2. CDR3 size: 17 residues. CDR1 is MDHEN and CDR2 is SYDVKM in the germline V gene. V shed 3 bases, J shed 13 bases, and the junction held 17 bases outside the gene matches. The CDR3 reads CASSLGGKVAGGPEQFF. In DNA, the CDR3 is TGTGCCAGCAGTTTGGGAGGGAAGGTAGCGGGAGGGCCAGAACAGTTCTTC.

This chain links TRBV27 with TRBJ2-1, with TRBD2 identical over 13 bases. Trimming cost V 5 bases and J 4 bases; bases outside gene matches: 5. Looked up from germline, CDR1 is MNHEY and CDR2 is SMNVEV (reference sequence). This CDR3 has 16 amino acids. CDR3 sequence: CASSPGTSGIYNEQFF. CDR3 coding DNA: TGTGCCAGCAGTCCAGGGACTAGCGGGATTTACAATGAGCAGTTCTTC.

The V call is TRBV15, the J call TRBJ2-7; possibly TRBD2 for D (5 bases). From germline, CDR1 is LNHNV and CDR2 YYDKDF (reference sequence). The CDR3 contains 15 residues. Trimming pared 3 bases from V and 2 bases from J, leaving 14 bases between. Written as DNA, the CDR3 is TGTGCCACCAGCAGGGGAACGGACTTCACCTACGAGCAGTACTTC. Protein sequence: CATSRGTDFTYEQYF.

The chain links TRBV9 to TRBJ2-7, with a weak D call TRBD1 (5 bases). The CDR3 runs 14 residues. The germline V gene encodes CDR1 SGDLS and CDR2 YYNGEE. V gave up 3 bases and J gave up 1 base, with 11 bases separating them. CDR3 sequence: CASSGYRRSYEQYF. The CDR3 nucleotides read TGTGCCAGCAGCGGCTACAGGAGATCCTACGAGCAGTACTTC.

The CDR3 reads CASSQDQGEQYF. The CDR3 DNA sequence: TGTGCCAGCTCACAGGACCAGGGAGAGCAGTACTTC. The chain employs TRBV18 and TRBJ2-7; a weak D match, TRBD1 (5 bases). With 4 bases removed from V and 7 bases from J, the gap between germline ends came to 11 bases. CDR1 is KGHSH, CDR2 LQKENI, per germline. The CDR3 runs 12 residues.

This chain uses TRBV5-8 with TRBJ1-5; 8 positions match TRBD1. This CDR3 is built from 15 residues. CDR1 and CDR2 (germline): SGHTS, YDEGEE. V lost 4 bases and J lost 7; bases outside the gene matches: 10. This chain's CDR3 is CASSQRTGMTQPQHF. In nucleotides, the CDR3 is TGTGCCAGCAGCCAAAGGACAGGGATGACGCAGCCCCAGCATTTT.

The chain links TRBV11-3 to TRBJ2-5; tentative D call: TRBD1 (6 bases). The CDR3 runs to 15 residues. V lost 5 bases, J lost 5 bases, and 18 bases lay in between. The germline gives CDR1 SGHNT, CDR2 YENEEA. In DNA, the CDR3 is TGTGCCAGCAGCACGAACGGACAGATCAAGGAGACCCAGTACTTC. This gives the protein CASSTNGQIKETQYF.

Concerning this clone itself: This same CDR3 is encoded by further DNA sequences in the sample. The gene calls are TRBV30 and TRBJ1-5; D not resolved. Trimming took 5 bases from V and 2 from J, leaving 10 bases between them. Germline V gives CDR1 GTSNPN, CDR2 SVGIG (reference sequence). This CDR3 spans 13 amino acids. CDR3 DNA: TGTGCCTGGTCGGTGGAGGGCAATCAGCCCCAGCATTTT. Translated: CAWSVEGNQPQHF.

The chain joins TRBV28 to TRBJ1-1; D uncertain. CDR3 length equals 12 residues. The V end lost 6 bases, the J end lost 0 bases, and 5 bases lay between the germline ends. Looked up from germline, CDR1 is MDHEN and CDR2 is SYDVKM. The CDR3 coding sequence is TGTGCCAGCAGGGAGTTGAACACTGAAGCTTTCTTT. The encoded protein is CASRELNTEAFF. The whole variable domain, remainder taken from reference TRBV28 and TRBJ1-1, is DVKVTQSSRYLVKRTGEKVFLECVQDMDHENMFWYRQDPGLGLRLIYFSYDVKMKEKGDIPEGYSVSREKKERFSLILESASTNQTSMYLCASRELNTEAFFGQGTRLTVV.

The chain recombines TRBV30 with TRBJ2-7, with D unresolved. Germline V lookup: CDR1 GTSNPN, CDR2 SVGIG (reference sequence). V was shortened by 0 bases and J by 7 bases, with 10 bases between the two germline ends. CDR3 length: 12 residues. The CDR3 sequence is CAWSVQPPEQYF. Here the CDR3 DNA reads TGTGCCTGGAGTGTACAGCCCCCAGAGCAGTACTTC.

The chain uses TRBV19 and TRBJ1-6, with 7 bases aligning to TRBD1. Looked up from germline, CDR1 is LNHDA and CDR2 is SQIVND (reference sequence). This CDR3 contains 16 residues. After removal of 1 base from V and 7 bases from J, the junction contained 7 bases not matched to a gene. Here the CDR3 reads CASSIVRTGGNSPLHF. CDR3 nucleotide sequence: TGTGCCAGTAGTATAGTCCGGACAGGCGGGAATTCACCCCTCCACTTT.

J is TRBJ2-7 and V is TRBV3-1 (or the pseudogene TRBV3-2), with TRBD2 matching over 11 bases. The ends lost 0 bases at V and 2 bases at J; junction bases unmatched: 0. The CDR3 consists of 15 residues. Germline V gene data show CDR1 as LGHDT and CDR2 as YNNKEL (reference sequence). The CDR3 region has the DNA TGTGCCAGCAGCCAAGAGGGACTAGCGGCCTACGAGCAGTACTTC. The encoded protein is CASSQEGLAAYEQYF.

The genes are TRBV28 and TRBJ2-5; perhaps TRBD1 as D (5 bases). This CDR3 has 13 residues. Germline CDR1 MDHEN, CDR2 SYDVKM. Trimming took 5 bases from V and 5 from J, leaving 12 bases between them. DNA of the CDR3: TGTGCCAGCAGTAAAGGGGTTGGGGAGACCCAGTACTTC. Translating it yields CASSKGVGETQYF.

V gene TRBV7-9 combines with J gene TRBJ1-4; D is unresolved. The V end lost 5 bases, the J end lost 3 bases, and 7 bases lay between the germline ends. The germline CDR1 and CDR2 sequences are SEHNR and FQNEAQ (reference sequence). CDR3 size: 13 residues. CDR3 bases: TGTGCCAGCAGCCTCACTTCTAATGAAAAACTGTTTTTT. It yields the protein CASSLTSNEKLFF.

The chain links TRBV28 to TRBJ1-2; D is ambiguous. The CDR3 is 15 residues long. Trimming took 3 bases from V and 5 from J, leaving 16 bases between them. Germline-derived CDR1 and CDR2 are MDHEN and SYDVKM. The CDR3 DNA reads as TGTGCCAGCAGTTTTCTAAGGGAGGCCCCTTATGGCTACACCTTC. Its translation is CASSFLREAPYGYTF.

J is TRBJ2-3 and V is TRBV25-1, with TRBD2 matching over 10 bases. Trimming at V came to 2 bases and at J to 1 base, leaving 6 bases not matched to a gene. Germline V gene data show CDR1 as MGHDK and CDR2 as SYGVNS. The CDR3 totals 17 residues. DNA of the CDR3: TGTGCCAGCAGTGAAAAATTACTAGCGGGACGCACAGATACGCAGTATTTT. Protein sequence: CASSEKLLAGRTDTQYF.

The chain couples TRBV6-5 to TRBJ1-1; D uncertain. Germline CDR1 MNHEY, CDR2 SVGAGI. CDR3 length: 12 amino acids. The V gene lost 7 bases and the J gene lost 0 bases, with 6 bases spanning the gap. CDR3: CASNYMNTEAFF. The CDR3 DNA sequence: TGTGCCAGCAACTACATGAACACTGAAGCTTTCTTT.

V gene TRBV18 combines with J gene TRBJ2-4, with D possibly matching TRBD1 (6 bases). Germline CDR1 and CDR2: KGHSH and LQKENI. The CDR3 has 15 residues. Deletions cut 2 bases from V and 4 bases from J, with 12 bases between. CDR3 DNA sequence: TGTGCCAGCTCACCAGCAGGGGTTGGGAAAAACATTCAGTACTTC. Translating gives CASSPAGVGKNIQYF.